Listed here are 10 T cell receptor beta chains from one sample, sequenced in a study of blood T cell repertoires in COVID-19. Repertoires were generated with immunoSEQ multiplex PCR, while TCRdb's copy carries only in-frame clones and drops some. The sample records about 59,000 clones, roughly four fifths being singletons. The specimen sequenced was peripheral blood. Receptors were obtained from a human donor in a cohort sampled during active COVID-19.

V is TRBV28 and J is TRBJ2-1; TRBD2 agrees at 7 bases. Per the germline V gene, CDR1 is MDHEN and CDR2 is SYDVKM. J was trimmed by 5 bases and V by 4 bases; bases with no gene match: 5. This CDR3 is 14 amino acids long. The CDR3: CASSSGGTNNEQFF. DNA of the CDR3: TGTGCCAGCAGTTCGGGAGGAACCAACAATGAGCAGTTCTTC.

The chain has TRBV7-2 and TRBJ2-7, with 7 nucleotides matching TRBD2. The CDR3 extends over 12 amino acids. V shed 9 bases, J shed 6 bases, and the junction held 8 bases outside the gene matches. CDR1 is SGHTA, CDR2 FQGNSA, per germline. The CDR3 region is CASKGRASEQYF. CDR3 DNA: TGTGCCAGTAAAGGGAGGGCATCCGAGCAGTACTTC.

The CDR3 DNA follows: TGCGCCAGCAGCAACGGCACCACCGAGGGTGAGCAGTTCTTC. Translation gives CASSNGTTEGEQFF. The rearrangement joins TRBV5-1 to TRBJ2-1; D might be TRBD2 (5 bases). Per germline, CDR1 SGHRS and CDR2 YFSETQ. V shed 4 bases and J shed 9 bases, with 17 bases lying between them. The length of the CDR3 is 14 residues.

CDR3 nucleotides: TGTGCCAGCAGCGTAGGCGTCGGCGGGACTGACCCAGATACGCAGTATTTT. Amino acids: CASSVGVGGTDPDTQYF. J is TRBJ2-3 and V is TRBV9; D perhaps matches TRBD2 (6 bases). CDR1 and CDR2 (germline): SGDLS, YYNGEE. The CDR3 loop spans 17 amino acids. Trimming cost V 0 bases and J 4 bases, with 18 bases left between them.

This chain links TRBV29-1 with TRBJ2-1; TRBD2 matches 12 bases. V shed 6 bases, J shed 8 bases, and the junction held 11 bases outside the gene matches. This CDR3 contains 15 residues. Germline CDR1 SQVTM, CDR2 ANQGSEA. The CDR3 DNA is TGCAGCGTGGATGGGGCTAGCGGGGGGGTGGATGAGCAGTTCTTC. Its protein is CSVDGASGGVDEQFF.

The chain employs TRBV3-1 (or the pseudogene TRBV3-2) and TRBJ1-2; 10 nucleotides line up with TRBD1. CDR3 length: 17 residues. Germline assignment: CDR1 LGHDT and CDR2 YNNKEL (reference sequence). J gave up 6 bases and V 2 bases, and 12 bases lay outside the gene matches. DNA for the CDR3: TGTGCCAGCAGCCAAACTGTGACAGGGGGCGAGATTCATGGCTACACCTTC. Translating gives CASSQTVTGGEIHGYTF.

CDR3 loop: CASRPPGLAVNEQFF. DNA for the CDR3: TGCGCCAGCAGGCCCCCGGGACTAGCTGTAAATGAGCAGTTCTTC. This chain joins TRBV4-1 and TRBJ2-1; TRBD2 matches 9 bases. Per germline, CDR1 MGHRA and CDR2 YSYEKL. Trimming took 6 bases from V and 7 from J; bases not matched to a gene: 10. The CDR3 runs to 15 residues.

This clone was seen once. V and J are TRBV2 and TRBJ2-1, with TRBD1 matching 7 bases. Germline V gives CDR1 SNHLY, CDR2 FYNNEI. V was clipped by 6 bases and J by 3 bases; unmatched bases: 5. CDR3 length: 14 residues. The CDR3 here is CASRQGISYNEQFF. The CDR3 DNA reads as TGTGCCAGCAGACAGGGGATCAGCTACAATGAGCAGTTCTTC.

The chain joins TRBV19 to TRBJ2-7, with D perhaps matching TRBD1 (5 bases). CDR3 length: 15 amino acids. Germline V gene data show CDR1 as LNHDA and CDR2 as SQIVND (reference sequence). Deletions cut 3 bases from V and 1 base from J, with 13 bases between. The CDR3 region has the DNA TGTGCCAGTAGTATTGATTACAGGCTGTCCTACGAGCAGTACTTC. Protein product: CASSIDYRLSYEQYF. Using reference TRBV19 and TRBJ2-7 for the parts outside the CDR3, the full variable domain is DGGITQSPKYLFRKEGQNVTLSCEQNLNHDAMYWYRQDPGQGLRLIYYSQIVNDFQKGDIAEGYSVSREKKESFPLTVTSAQKNPTAFYLCASSIDYRLSYEQYFGPGTRLTVT.

A remark on this clone: Its ends do not fully match the called genes, so a read error is possible. The V call is TRBV28, the J call TRBJ1-2, with D perhaps matching TRBD1 (6 bases). Germline lookup yields CDR1 MDHEN and CDR2 SYDVKM. The CDR3 is made up of 12 amino acids. This CDR3 is CASRDTKYGYTF. DNA of the CDR3: TGTGCCAGCCGGGACACTAAGTATGGCTACACCTTC.